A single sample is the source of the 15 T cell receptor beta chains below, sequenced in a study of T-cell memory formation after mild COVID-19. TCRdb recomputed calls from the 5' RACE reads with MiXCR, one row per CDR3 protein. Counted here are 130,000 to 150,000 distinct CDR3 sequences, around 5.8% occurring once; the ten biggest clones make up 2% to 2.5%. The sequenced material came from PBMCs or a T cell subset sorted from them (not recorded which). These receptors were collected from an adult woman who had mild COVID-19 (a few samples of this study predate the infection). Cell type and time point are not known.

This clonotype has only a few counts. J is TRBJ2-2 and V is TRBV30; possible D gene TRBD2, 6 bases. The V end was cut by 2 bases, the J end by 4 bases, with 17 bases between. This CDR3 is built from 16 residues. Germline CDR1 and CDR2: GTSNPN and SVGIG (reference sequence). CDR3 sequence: CAWSLGRTMITGELFF. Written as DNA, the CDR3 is TGTGCCTGGAGTCTCGGCCGGACTATGATCACCGGGGAGCTGTTTTTT.

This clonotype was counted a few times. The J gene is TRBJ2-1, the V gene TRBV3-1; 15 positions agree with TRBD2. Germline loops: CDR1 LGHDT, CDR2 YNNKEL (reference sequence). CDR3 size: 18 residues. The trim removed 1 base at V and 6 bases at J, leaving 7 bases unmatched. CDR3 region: CASSQVGLAGGYSNEQFF. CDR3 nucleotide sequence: TGTGCCAGCAGCCAAGTCGGACTAGCGGGAGGGTATAGCAATGAGCAGTTCTTC.

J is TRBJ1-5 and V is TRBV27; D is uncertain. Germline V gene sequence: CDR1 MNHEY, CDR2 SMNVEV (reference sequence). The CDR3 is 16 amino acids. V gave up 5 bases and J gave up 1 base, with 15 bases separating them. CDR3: CASSPHHGTSNQPQHF. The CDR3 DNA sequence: TGTGCCAGCAGTCCCCACCATGGTACGAGCAATCAGCCCCAGCATTTT.

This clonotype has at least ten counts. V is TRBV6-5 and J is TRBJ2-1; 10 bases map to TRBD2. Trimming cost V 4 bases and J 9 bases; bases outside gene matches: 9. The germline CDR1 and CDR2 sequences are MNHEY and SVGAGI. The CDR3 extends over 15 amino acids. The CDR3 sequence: CASSSRASGGTEQFF. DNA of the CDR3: TGTGCCAGCAGTTCCCGCGCTAGCGGGGGCACTGAGCAGTTCTTC.

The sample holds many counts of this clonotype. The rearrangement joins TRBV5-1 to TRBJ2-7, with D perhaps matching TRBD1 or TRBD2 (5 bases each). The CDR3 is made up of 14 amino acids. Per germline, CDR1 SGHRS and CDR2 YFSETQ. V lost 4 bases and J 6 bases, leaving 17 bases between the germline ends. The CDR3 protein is CASSPRGDASEQYF. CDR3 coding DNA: TGCGCCAGCAGCCCGAGAGGGGACGCTTCCGAGCAGTACTTC.

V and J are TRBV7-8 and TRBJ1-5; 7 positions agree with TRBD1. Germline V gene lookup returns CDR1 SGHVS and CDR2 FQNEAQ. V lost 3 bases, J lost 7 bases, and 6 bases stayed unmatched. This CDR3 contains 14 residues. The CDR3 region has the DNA TGTGCCAGCAGCTTCGACAGGGTATGGCAGCCCCAGCATTTT. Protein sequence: CASSFDRVWQPQHF. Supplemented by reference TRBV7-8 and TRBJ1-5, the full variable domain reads GAGVSQSPRYKVAKRGQDVALRCDPISGHVSLFWYQQALGQGPEFLTYFQNEAQLDKSGLPSDRFFAERPEGSVSTLKIQRTQQEDSAVYLCASSFDRVWQPQHFGDGTRLSIL.

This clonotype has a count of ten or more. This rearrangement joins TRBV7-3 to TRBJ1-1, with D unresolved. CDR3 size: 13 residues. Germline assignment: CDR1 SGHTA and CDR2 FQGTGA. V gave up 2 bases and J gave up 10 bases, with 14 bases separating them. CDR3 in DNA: TGTGCCAGCAGCTTACTACACGGCGACGCAGCTTTCTTT. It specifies CASSLLHGDAAFF.

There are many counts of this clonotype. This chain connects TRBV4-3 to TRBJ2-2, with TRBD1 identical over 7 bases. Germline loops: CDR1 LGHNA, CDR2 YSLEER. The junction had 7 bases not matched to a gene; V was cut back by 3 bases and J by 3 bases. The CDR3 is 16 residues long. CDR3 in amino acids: CASSQTQGIYTGELFF. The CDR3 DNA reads TGCGCCAGCAGCCAGACACAGGGGATTTACACCGGGGAGCTGTTTTTT.

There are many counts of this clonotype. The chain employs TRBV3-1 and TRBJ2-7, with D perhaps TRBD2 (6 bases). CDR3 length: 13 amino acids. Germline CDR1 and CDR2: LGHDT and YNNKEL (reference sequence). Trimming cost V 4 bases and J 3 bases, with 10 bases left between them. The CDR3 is CASSRTGLYEQYF. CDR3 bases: TGTGCCAGCAGCCGGACGGGACTCTACGAGCAGTACTTC.

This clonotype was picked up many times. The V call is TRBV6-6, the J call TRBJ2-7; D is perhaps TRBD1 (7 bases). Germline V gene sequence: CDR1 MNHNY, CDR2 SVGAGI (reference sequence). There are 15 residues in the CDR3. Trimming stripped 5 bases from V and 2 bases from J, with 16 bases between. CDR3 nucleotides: TGTGCCAGCAGTGCGCGGGACAGCTTCCCCTACGAGCAGTACTTC. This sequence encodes CASSARDSFPYEQYF.

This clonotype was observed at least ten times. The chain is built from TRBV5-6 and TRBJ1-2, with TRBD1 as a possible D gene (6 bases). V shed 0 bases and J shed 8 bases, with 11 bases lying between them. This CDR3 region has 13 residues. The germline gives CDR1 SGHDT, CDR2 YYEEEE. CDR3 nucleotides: TGTGCCAGCAGCTTGGTAGTCCAGGGGGGCTACACCTTC. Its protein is CASSLVVQGGYTF. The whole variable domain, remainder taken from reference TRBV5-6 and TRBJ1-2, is DAGVTQSPTHLIKTRGQQVTLRCSPKSGHDTVSWYQQALGQGPQFIFQYYEEEERQRGNFPDRFSGHQFPNYSSELNVNALLLGDSALYLCASSLVVQGGYTFGSGTRLTVV.

CDR3 bases: TGTGCCAGCAGCTTAAGGTTACTAGCGGGAGGACCTTCCTACAATGAGCAGTTCTTC. This encodes CASSLRLLAGGPSYNEQFF. J is TRBJ2-1 and V is TRBV7-9; TRBD2 matches at 12 bases. The CDR3 extends over 19 amino acids. Germline CDR1 and CDR2: SEHNR and FQNEAQ (reference sequence). The V and J ends lost 2 bases and 1 base, in that order; junction bases with no gene match: 9.

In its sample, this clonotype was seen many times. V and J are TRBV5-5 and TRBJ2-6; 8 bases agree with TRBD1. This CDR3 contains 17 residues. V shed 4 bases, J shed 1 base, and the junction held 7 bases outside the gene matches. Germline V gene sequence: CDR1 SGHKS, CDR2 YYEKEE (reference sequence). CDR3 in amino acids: CASSRTGSLSGANVLTF. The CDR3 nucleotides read TGTGCCAGCAGCCGGACAGGGTCTCTTTCTGGGGCCAACGTCCTGACTTTC.

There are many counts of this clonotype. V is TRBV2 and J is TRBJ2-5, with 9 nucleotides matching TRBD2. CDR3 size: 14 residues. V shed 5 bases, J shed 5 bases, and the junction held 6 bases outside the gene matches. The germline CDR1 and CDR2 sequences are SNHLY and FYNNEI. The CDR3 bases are TGTGCCAGCAGTACTACCGGACTAGCGGAGACCCAGTACTTC. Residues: CASSTTGLAETQYF.

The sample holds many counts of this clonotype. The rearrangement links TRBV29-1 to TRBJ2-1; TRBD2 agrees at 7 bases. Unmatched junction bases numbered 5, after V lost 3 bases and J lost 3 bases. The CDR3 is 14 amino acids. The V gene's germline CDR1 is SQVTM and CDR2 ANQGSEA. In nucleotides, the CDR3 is TGCAGCGTTGATAGTAGCGGGCTCTACAATGAGCAGTTCTTC. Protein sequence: CSVDSSGLYNEQFF.